This passage covers 2 T cell receptor beta chains from one sample sequenced in a study of blood T cell repertoires in COVID-19. The table came from immunoSEQ multiplex PCR; TCRdb's copy has only in-frame clones and leaves some out. The table records more than 75,000 clones, about 88% of them present only once. Specimen: peripheral blood. These receptor sequences come from a woman at least 80 years old with active COVID-19.

The chain employs TRBV28 and TRBJ2-2; tentatively, D is TRBD1 (11 bases). Trimming took off 6 bases at V and 0 bases at J, with 35 bases between the two ends. Germline CDR1 and CDR2: MDHEN and SYDVKM. The CDR3 sequence is 23 residues long. CDR3 nucleotide sequence: TGTGCCAGCAGGTACACCGGGACAGGGGGTACTAGCGGGAAGAATACGAACACCGGGGAGCTGTTTTTT. It specifies CASRYTGTGGTSGKNTNTGELFF.

The CDR3 DNA follows: TGTGCCAGCAGTCCACAGGGTCTGGACACAGATACGCAGTATTTT. Its translation is CASSPQGLDTDTQYF. This chain joins TRBV28 and TRBJ2-3; D may be TRBD1 (6 bases). The CDR3 totals 15 residues. Germline V gene data show CDR1 as MDHEN and CDR2 as SYDVKM. The ends were cut back, 5 bases at V and 2 bases at J, with 14 bases in the middle.